The 8 T cell receptor beta chains below were found in one sample sequenced in a study of cytomegalovirus exposure and HLA in healthy donors. This table comes from immunoSEQ multiplex PCR, and its TCRdb copy is limited to in-frame clones, with some not included. The repertoire includes approximately 65,000 clones, around 90% of them detected once, and approximately 3.4% sits in the top ten. The specimen was PBMCs. The receptors stem from a man aged 18 to 29 in good health and CMV-seronegative.

The CDR3 DNA is TGTGCCAGCAGCCGGACTAGCTACGAGCAGTACTTC. It encodes CASSRTSYEQYF. The V gene is TRBV6-5, the J gene TRBJ2-7, with 7 bases fitting TRBD2. Looked up from germline, CDR1 is MNHEY and CDR2 is SVGAGI. V dropped 6 bases and J dropped 3; count of bases not matched to a gene: 2. The CDR3 totals 12 residues.

The chain couples TRBV7-9 to TRBJ1-2; 8 bases fit TRBD1. Germline V gives CDR1 SEHNR, CDR2 FQNEAQ (reference sequence). Germline trimming cut 4 bases from V and 1 base from J; bases unmatched to any gene: 8. The CDR3 totals 16 residues. The CDR3: CASSSRTGLNNYGYTF. CDR3 DNA sequence: TGTGCCAGCAGCTCCCGGACAGGGTTAAATAACTATGGCTACACCTTC.

This chain connects TRBV13 to TRBJ2-1, with 9 positions matching TRBD2. The length of the CDR3 is 13 residues. Germline V lookup: CDR1 PRHDT, CDR2 FYEKMQ (reference sequence). Trimming cost V 8 bases and J 9 bases; bases outside gene matches: 8. In nucleotides, the CDR3 is TGTGCCAGCGGTTTAGCGGGAGAAAGTGAGCAGTTCTTC. As protein: CASGLAGESEQFF.

The chain joins TRBV7-6 to TRBJ2-5, with 7 bases matching TRBD1. The trim removed 0 bases at V and 2 bases at J, leaving 9 bases unmatched. The germline CDR1 and CDR2 sequences are SGHVS and FNYEAQ. This CDR3 is 17 amino acids long. This CDR3 reads CASSLARRGGQQETQYF. DNA for the CDR3: TGTGCCAGCAGCTTAGCGAGGAGAGGGGGCCAACAAGAGACCCAGTACTTC. The variable domain in full, with the rest retrieved from reference TRBV7-6 and TRBJ2-5, is GAGVSQSPRYKVTKRGQDVALRCDPISGHVSLYWYRQALGQGPEFLTYFNYEAQQDKSGLPNDRFSAERPEGSISTLTIQRTEQRDSAMYRCASSLARRGGQQETQYFGPGTRLLVL.

This chain joins TRBV7-2 and TRBJ1-1; D is uncertain. The CDR3 covers 13 residues. V lost 3 bases to trimming and J lost 1 base, with 6 bases between them. Germline V gives CDR1 SGHTA, CDR2 FQGNSA. The CDR3 nucleotides read TGTGCCAGCAGCTTGCGGCAGAACACTGAAGCTTTCTTT. Translated: CASSLRQNTEAFF. Based on the CDR3 plus reference TRBV7-2 and TRBJ1-1, the full variable domain is GAGVSQSPSNKVTEKGKDVELRCDPISGHTALYWYRQSLGQGLEFLIYFQGNSAPDKSGLPSDRFSAERTGGSVSTLTIQRTQQEDSAVYLCASSLRQNTEAFFGQGTRLTVV.

This clone was picked up one time. This chain connects TRBV9 to TRBJ2-1; 8 bases match TRBD1. This CDR3 is built from 16 residues. Germline V gene data show CDR1 as SGDLS and CDR2 as YYNGEE. After removal of 4 bases from V and 3 bases from J, the junction contained 9 bases not matched to a gene. The CDR3: CASSTRTGWYYNEQFF. As DNA, the CDR3 is TGTGCCAGCAGCACCCGGACAGGGTGGTACTACAATGAGCAGTTCTTC.

The chain combines TRBV7-9 with TRBJ1-1; TRBD1 aligns across 7 bases. The CDR3 has 13 residues. The trim removed 3 bases at V and 9 bases at J, leaving 7 bases unmatched. Per the germline V gene, CDR1 is SEHNR and CDR2 is FQNEAQ (reference sequence). CDR3 in amino acids: CASSFRDSSQAFF. CDR3 nucleotides: TGTGCCAGCAGCTTTCGGGACAGTTCCCAAGCTTTCTTT.

The J gene is TRBJ1-3, the V gene TRBV5-6, with D maybe TRBD1 (6 bases). The germline V and J ends were trimmed by 3 bases and 0 bases, with 13 bases remaining between them. This CDR3 has 16 residues. Germline values: CDR1 SGHDT, CDR2 YYEEEE. CDR3 sequence reads: CASSYAQGSSGNTIYF. In DNA, the CDR3 is TGTGCCAGCAGCTATGCACAGGGATCCTCTGGAAACACCATATATTTT.